This TCR beta chain is drawn from a study of shared clonotypes between healthy human individuals. Per the germline V gene, CDR1 is PRHDT and CDR2 is FYEKMQ (reference sequence). The CDR3 has 16 amino acids. The ends lost 5 bases at V and 0 bases at J; junction bases unmatched: 8. Naive CD8 cells lacked CD45RO and underwent positive selection for CCR7, leaving out terminally differentiated effector memory CD45RA+ cells. Clones were read by immunoSEQ multiplex PCR, and TCRdb kept only the in-frame ones, dropping some. This table holds hundreds of thousands of clones, 85% to 95% found once. The TCR originated in a woman aged 25-40 years in good health. The V gene is TRBV13, the J gene TRBJ2-7, with 9 bases fitting TRBD2. The sequencing input was naive CD8+ T cells sorted from blood. In nucleotides, the CDR3 is TGTGCCAGCAGCCAACTAGCGGGCCAGAGCTCCTACGAGCAGTACTTC. Its protein product is CASSQLAGQSSYEQYF.